The 30 T cell receptor beta chains presented below share a single source sample, sequenced in a study of T cell responses to AZD1222 COVID-19 vaccine. Profiled with immunoSEQ multiplex PCR; TCRdb holds only in-frame clones, not every one. The profile shows roughly 150,000 clones, roughly 88% of them singletons. The material was peripheral blood, obtained on day 0 of AZD1222 vaccination. These TCRs come from an adult in good health.

The rearrangement joins TRBV4-3 to TRBJ2-2; 9 bases line up with TRBD2. J was trimmed by 6 bases and V by 4 bases; bases with no gene match: 3. Germline V gives CDR1 LGHNA, CDR2 YSLEER. This CDR3 has 14 residues. As DNA, the CDR3 is TGCGCCAGCAGCCCGGGACTAGCCCCCGGGGAGCTGTTTTTT. As protein: CASSPGLAPGELFF.

This clone was found once. The chain has TRBV7-2 and TRBJ2-2; D gene uncertain. Germline V gene sequence: CDR1 SGHTA, CDR2 FQGNSA. The CDR3 runs to 13 residues. The ends were cut back, 5 bases at V and 7 bases at J, with 11 bases in the middle. The CDR3 protein is CASSLNWNGELFF. DNA of the CDR3: TGTGCCAGCAGCCTTAACTGGAACGGGGAGCTGTTTTTT.

Here the CDR3 reads CASSFRDNGEQFF. The CDR3 DNA follows: TGCGCCAGCAGCTTCCGGGACAACGGTGAGCAGTTCTTC. The V and J genes are TRBV5-1 and TRBJ2-1; a possible D gene is TRBD1 (6 bases). CDR3 size: 13 residues. V was shortened by 2 bases and J by 9 bases, with 12 bases between the two germline ends. In germline, CDR1 is SGHRS, CDR2 YFSETQ. The entire variable domain, with the rest obtained from reference TRBV5-1 and TRBJ2-1, is as follows: KAGVTQTPRYLIKTRGQQVTLSCSPISGHRSVSWYQQTPGQGLQFLFEYFSETQRNKGNFPGRFSGRQFSNSRSEMNVSTLELGDSALYLCASSFRDNGEQFFGPGTRLTVL.

This clone was seen a handful of times. The V and J genes are TRBV2 and TRBJ2-5, with 7 bases that match TRBD2. V lost 7 bases and J lost 5; bases outside the gene matches: 7. Germline CDR1 is SNHLY and CDR2 is FYNNEI. The CDR3 is made up of 13 amino acids. CDR3 nucleotides: TGTGCCAGCACCATCTGGGGGGGTGAGACCCAGTACTTC. Protein sequence: CASTIWGGETQYF.

The chain employs TRBV9 and TRBJ1-3; D might be TRBD1 (5 bases). V lost 0 bases to trimming and J lost 4 bases, with 8 bases between them. Per germline, CDR1 SGDLS and CDR2 YYNGEE. The CDR3 covers 14 residues. In nucleotides, the CDR3 is TGTGCCAGCAGCGTAGGAGGGGCCGGAAACACCATATATTTT. It translates to CASSVGGAGNTIYF.

The chain is built from TRBV6-1 and TRBJ2-7; TRBD1 matches at 8 bases. The junction had 6 bases not matched to a gene; V was cut back by 0 bases and J by 2 bases. The CDR3 has 16 amino acids. Germline V lookup: CDR1 MNHNS, CDR2 SASEGT. The CDR3 nucleotides read TGTGCCAGCAGTGAAGCCCCAGGGGGCGGGGCCTACGAGCAGTACTTC. Its translation: CASSEAPGGGAYEQYF.

The chain carries TRBV7-8 and TRBJ2-1; 8 bases fit TRBD2. The ends lost 5 bases at V and 1 base at J; junction bases unmatched: 7. Germline V gene sequence: CDR1 SGHVS, CDR2 FQNEAQ. The CDR3 spans 16 residues. The CDR3 is CASSPVAGRSYNEQFF. The CDR3 DNA follows: TGTGCCAGCAGCCCAGTAGCGGGGCGATCCTACAATGAGCAGTTCTTC.

The CDR3 coding sequence is TGTGCCAGTGCTTCGGGACGGATGAACACTGAAGCTTTCTTT. This sequence encodes CASASGRMNTEAFF. J is TRBJ1-1 and V is TRBV27; a weak D match, TRBD1 (5 bases). Trimming cost V 9 bases and J 0 bases, with 14 bases left between them. From germline, CDR1 is MNHEY and CDR2 SMNVEV (reference sequence). The CDR3 is made up of 14 amino acids.

The gene calls are TRBV18 and TRBJ1-4; D not certain. Germline lookup yields CDR1 KGHSH and CDR2 LQKENI. The CDR3 sequence is 14 residues long. Trimming cost V 3 bases and J 6 bases, with 11 bases left between them. The CDR3 loop reads CASSPSDSDEKLFF. CDR3 nucleotide sequence: TGTGCCAGCTCACCTTCGGATTCCGATGAAAAACTGTTTTTT.

The J gene is TRBJ2-1, the V gene TRBV28, with D possibly TRBD1 on 5 matching bases. The germline CDR1 and CDR2 sequences are MDHEN and SYDVKM. The CDR3 is 15 amino acids. V lost 6 bases to trimming and J lost 0 bases, with 12 bases between them. DNA for the CDR3: TGTGCCAGCAGCTTGGGGCGGAGCTCCTACAATGAGCAGTTCTTC. Protein product: CASSLGRSSYNEQFF. The whole variable domain, remainder taken from reference TRBV28 and TRBJ2-1, is DVKVTQSSRYLVKRTGEKVFLECVQDMDHENMFWYRQDPGLGLRLIYFSYDVKMKEKGDIPEGYSVSREKKERFSLILESASTNQTSMYLCASSLGRSSYNEQFFGPGTRLTVL.

The chain couples TRBV9 to TRBJ2-5; 10 positions agree with TRBD2. The CDR3 has 15 residues. Germline values: CDR1 SGDLS, CDR2 YYNGEE. V lost 4 bases and J lost 2; bases outside the gene matches: 5. Written as DNA, the CDR3 is TGTGCCAGCAGCCCCCGGACTAGCGGACAAGAGACCCAGTACTTC. Translation gives CASSPRTSGQETQYF.

This chain links TRBV10-3 with TRBJ1-2, with D tentatively TRBD1 (5 bases). The ends were cut back, 6 bases at V and 6 bases at J, with 17 bases in the middle. Germline CDR1 is ENHRY and CDR2 is SYGVKD. The CDR3 has 14 residues. The CDR3 region has the DNA TGTGCCATCAGGTTGGGGGGTGGAATGGATGGCTACACCTTC. It codes for CAIRLGGGMDGYTF.

V gene TRBV10-3 combines with J gene TRBJ1-2; no firm D call. From germline, CDR1 is ENHRY and CDR2 SYGVKD. The CDR3 is made up of 14 amino acids. V was shortened by 3 bases and J by 4 bases, with 12 bases between the two germline ends. The CDR3 DNA follows: TGTGCCATCAGTGATGGCCAATCGGGCTATGGCTACACCTTC. Translation: CAISDGQSGYGYTF.

The chain links TRBV5-4 to TRBJ1-1, with TRBD1 as a possible D gene (6 bases). The V end was cut by 2 bases, the J end by 3 bases, with 11 bases between. Germline V gene lookup returns CDR1 SGHNT and CDR2 YYREEE (reference sequence). The CDR3 is made up of 14 amino acids. CDR3 sequence: CASSFGTQDTEAFF. DNA for the CDR3: TGTGCCAGCAGCTTCGGGACACAGGACACTGAAGCTTTCTTT.

The rearrangement joins TRBV6-5 to TRBJ2-1; perhaps TRBD2 as D (6 bases). The length of the CDR3 is 13 residues. The germline CDR1 and CDR2 sequences are MNHEY and SVGAGI. V was clipped by 5 bases and J by 9 bases, with 14 bases between them. CDR3 in amino acids: CASSPGPAGEQFF. DNA for the CDR3: TGTGCCAGCAGTCCCGGTCCAGCGGGTGAGCAGTTCTTC.

This clone was counted a single time. This chain uses TRBV28 with TRBJ2-2, with 8 nucleotides matching TRBD2. Per germline, CDR1 MDHEN and CDR2 SYDVKM. The CDR3 length is 16 residues. Losses at the gene ends were 5 bases for V and 4 bases for J; bases not matched to a gene: 9. The CDR3 is CASSLSGSQGTGELFF. The CDR3 DNA reads as TGTGCCAGCAGTCTCAGCGGGAGTCAAGGCACCGGGGAGCTGTTTTTT.

The V call is TRBV12-3 or TRBV12-4, the J call TRBJ1-2, with D possibly being TRBD1 (5 bases). Trimming pared 7 bases from V and 2 bases from J, leaving 11 bases between. The CDR3 has 13 amino acids. The CDR3 loop is CASTTGGNYGYTF. CDR3 in DNA: TGTGCCAGCACCACAGGAGGAAACTATGGCTACACCTTC.

This chain links TRBV5-4 with TRBJ2-2; 11 bases line up with TRBD1. Germline lookup yields CDR1 SGHNT and CDR2 YYREEE (reference sequence). The CDR3 loop spans 15 amino acids. Losses at the gene ends were 4 bases for V and 7 bases for J; bases not matched to a gene: 6. The CDR3 loop reads CASSGGTGGIGELFF. CDR3 DNA: TGTGCCAGCAGCGGCGGGACAGGGGGGATCGGGGAGCTGTTTTTT.

The V call is TRBV6-5, the J call TRBJ2-7, with D perhaps given as TRBD1 or TRBD2 (6 bases each). The germline V gene has CDR1 MNHEY and CDR2 SVGAGI. With 6 bases removed from V and 2 bases from J, the gap between germline ends came to 11 bases. This CDR3 spans 13 amino acids. Written as DNA, the CDR3 is TGTGCCAGCAGAATGCGGGACACCTACGAGCAGTACTTC. It translates to CASRMRDTYEQYF.

As for this clone: The germline gene is not matched at one end of the junction; a read error may be the cause. The chain uses TRBV28 and TRBJ1-2, with a possible D match to TRBD1 (5 bases). This CDR3 is 12 amino acids long. Germline lookup yields CDR1 MDHEN and CDR2 SYDVKM. The CDR3 nucleotides are TGTGCCAGCAGTCCCTGGGGATCGCGAGGGGCCTTC. Its translation: CASSPWGSRGAF.

This rearrangement joins TRBV7-8 to TRBJ1-2; D not resolved. The germline CDR1 and CDR2 sequences are SGHVS and FQNEAQ. With 5 bases removed from V and 4 bases from J, the gap between germline ends came to 20 bases. This CDR3 has 16 amino acids. CDR3 nucleotide sequence: TGTGCCAGCAGCCCACTCCGTCGAAGCTTGCTCTATGGCTACACCTTC. As protein: CASSPLRRSLLYGYTF.

CDR3 nucleotides: TGTGCCAGCAGCACGGGACAGGGCGTACTCGAAGCTTTCTTT. Translating gives CASSTGQGVLEAFF. The chain uses TRBV6-5 and TRBJ1-1; TRBD1 matches 9 bases. CDR1 and CDR2 from the germline V gene are MNHEY and SVGAGI. V was pared by 6 bases and J by 8 bases, with 10 bases of the junction left unmatched. The CDR3 runs to 14 residues.

The chain combines TRBV7-9 with TRBJ2-1; D remains ambiguous. This CDR3 contains 13 residues. Trimming pared 0 bases from V and 9 bases from J, leaving 9 bases between. Germline CDR1 is SEHNR and CDR2 is FQNEAQ (reference sequence). The CDR3 reads CASSLAAHPEQFF. The CDR3, as DNA: TGTGCCAGCAGCTTAGCGGCGCACCCTGAGCAGTTCTTC.

J is TRBJ2-1 and V is TRBV11-3; tentative D call: TRBD2 (6 bases). V lost 4 bases, J lost 9 bases, and 19 bases lay in between. In germline, CDR1 is SGHNT, CDR2 YENEEA. This CDR3 has 15 residues. The CDR3 nucleotides read TGTGCCAGCAGCTCCAGGGACTTCCCTCAAGGTGAGCAGTTCTTC. Its protein is CASSSRDFPQGEQFF.

The chain has TRBV7-2 and TRBJ1-5; TRBD1 might be the D (5 bases). Trimming took off 5 bases at V and 2 bases at J, with 10 bases between the two ends. In germline, CDR1 is SGHTA, CDR2 FQGNSA. The length of the CDR3 is 14 residues. CDR3 amino acids: CASSPTVGNQPQHF. The CDR3, as DNA: TGTGCCAGCAGCCCGACAGTAGGCAATCAGCCCCAGCATTTT.

The J gene is TRBJ2-1, the V gene TRBV6-2 or TRBV6-3, with D tentatively TRBD1 (5 bases). V was pared by 4 bases and J by 4 bases, with 11 bases between. The CDR3 runs to 14 residues. Germline values: CDR1 MNHEY, CDR2 SVGEGT. CDR3 DNA sequence: TGTGCCAGCAGTTTAGTGGGGCCGTACAATGAGCAGTTCTTC. This sequence encodes CASSLVGPYNEQFF.

The chain has TRBV28 and TRBJ2-1; D is unresolved. The V end lost 8 bases, the J end lost 0 bases, and 14 bases lay between the germline ends. Germline V gene data show CDR1 as MDHEN and CDR2 as SYDVKM. The CDR3 totals 15 residues. CDR3 coding DNA: TGTGCCAGCTTGACAAGTTCGAGCTCCTACAATGAGCAGTTCTTC. It yields the protein CASLTSSSSYNEQFF. Drawing the rest from reference TRBV28 and TRBJ2-1, the complete variable domain is DVKVTQSSRYLVKRTGEKVFLECVQDMDHENMFWYRQDPGLGLRLIYFSYDVKMKEKGDIPEGYSVSREKKERFSLILESASTNQTSMYLCASLTSSSSYNEQFFGPGTRLTVL.

This clone was found once. This chain joins TRBV29-1 and TRBJ2-3, with D hard to call. This CDR3 has 13 residues. V was clipped by 3 bases and J by 5 bases, with 12 bases between them. Germline V gene data show CDR1 as SQVTM and CDR2 as ANQGSEA. The CDR3 DNA follows: TGCAGCGTTGATCAAAGCGTCGGAGATACGCAGTATTTT. Its protein is CSVDQSVGDTQYF.

The gene calls are TRBV5-6 and TRBJ1-3; D is perhaps TRBD1 (5 bases). This CDR3 has 15 amino acids. V was trimmed by 2 bases and J by 0 bases, leaving 9 bases between them. Looked up from germline, CDR1 is SGHDT and CDR2 is YYEEEE. The CDR3 DNA follows: TGTGCCAGCAGCTTTGAGGGGAACTCTGGAAACACCATATATTTT. Its protein is CASSFEGNSGNTIYF.

The rearrangement uses TRBV6-5 and TRBJ1-1, with no clear D. V lost 4 bases and J 1 base, leaving 4 bases between the germline ends. This CDR3 is built from 12 residues. CDR1 is MNHEY and CDR2 is SVGAGI in the germline V gene. The DNA of the CDR3 is TGTGCCAGCAGTTTCCCGAACACTGAAGCTTTCTTT. Translation gives CASSFPNTEAFF.